This T cell receptor (beta chain) was profiled in a study of OX40 agonist ivuxolimab in advanced cancers. Study-wide background: Subjects had a mean age of 60 years, with a range of 23 to 79; just over 80% were male.

The V segment lost 0 bases and the J segment 4 bases; nucleotides outside the gene matches: 2. CDR1 and CDR2 (germline): LNHNV, YYDKDF (reference sequence). The CDR3 has 14 residues. Findings and limits, study-wide: Among the least clonally expanded were partial responders at 0.1-3.0 mg/kg. A proportion of nonresponders additionally exhibited low normalized T-cell clonal expansion.

Sequencing was performed with immunoSEQ multiplex PCR; in TCRdb, only in-frame clones are kept and a portion is missing. The sample consists of 85,000 to 130,000 clones, over 75% of them appearing once. With regard to this clone: The antigen is unknown.

This chain links TRBV15 with TRBJ2-7; 8 bases are a match to TRBD1. The sequence was collected from an adult with an advanced solid tumor such as melanoma, head and neck, liver or kidney cancer. Sequenced material: CD4+ or CD8+ T cells sorted from blood, taken in a trial of the OX40 agonist ivuxolimab. CDR3: CATSRDQGAYEQYF. The CDR3 nucleotides are TGTGCCACCAGCAGAGATCAGGGGGCGTACGAGCAGTACTTC.